Presented here are 14 T cell receptor beta chains from one specimen sequenced in a study of cytomegalovirus exposure and HLA in healthy donors listed by TCRdb under 2017. The library relied on the immunoSEQ multiplex PCR assay. For the multiplex PCR, a mixture combining 60 forward primers for TCR Vbeta segments and 13 reverse primers for TCR Jbeta segments was used. TCRdb's version of the immuneACCESS table is confined to in-frame rearrangements and falls short of the full clone set. An unresolved V gene accounts for under half of the shortfall where checked; the remainder is of unknown origin. The sample table records 95,000 to 150,000 clones; around three quarters of these occur just once. The ten largest clones capture less than 3.5% of the sample. The sample was PBMCs. These receptors were collected from a woman aged 40-49 years in good health and CMV-seropositive.

V gene TRBV2 combines with J gene TRBJ2-7, with D possibly TRBD2 on 5 matching bases. CDR1 SNHLY and CDR2 FYNNEI come from the germline V gene. This CDR3 region has 13 residues. V was shortened by 8 bases and J by 2 bases, with 13 bases between the two germline ends. CDR3 protein: CASDRESTYEQYF. The CDR3 nucleotides are TGTGCCAGCGATCGGGAATCAACCTACGAGCAGTACTTC. The full variable domain, its missing parts supplied by reference TRBV2 and TRBJ2-7, is EPEVTQTPSHQVTQMGQEVILRCVPISNHLYFYWYRQILGQKVEFLVSFYNNEISEKSEIFDDQFSVERPDGSNFTLKIRSTKLEDSAMYFCASDRESTYEQYFGPGTRLTVT.

The chain employs TRBV4-1 and TRBJ2-3, with 11 bases identical to TRBD2. The CDR3 is 17 amino acids. The V gene end was trimmed by 3 bases and the J gene end by 5 bases; junction bases not matched to a gene: 10. Looked up from germline, CDR1 is MGHRA and CDR2 is YSYEKL. CDR3: CASSQGRLAGGGDTQYF. In DNA form, the CDR3 reads TGCGCCAGCAGCCAGGGAAGGCTAGCGGGGGGTGGAGATACGCAGTATTTT.

The chain employs TRBV5-5 and TRBJ1-2; TRBD1 aligns across 9 bases. This CDR3 is 15 amino acids long. After removal of 2 bases from V and 6 bases from J, the junction contained 8 bases not matched to a gene. The germline CDR1 and CDR2 sequences are SGHKS and YYEKEE (reference sequence). CDR3 sequence: CASSFQTGGIDGYTF. CDR3 DNA sequence: TGTGCCAGCAGCTTTCAGACAGGGGGGATCGATGGCTACACCTTC. Using reference TRBV5-5 and TRBJ1-2 for the parts outside the CDR3, the full variable domain is DAGVTQSPTHLIKTRGQQVTLRCSPISGHKSVSWYQQVLGQGPQFIFQYYEKEERGRGNFPDRFSARQFPNYSSELNVNALLLGDSALYLCASSFQTGGIDGYTFGSGTRLTVV.

This clone was observed once. The V gene is TRBV19, the J gene TRBJ2-7, with a weak D call TRBD1 (6 bases). Per germline, CDR1 LNHDA and CDR2 SQIVND (reference sequence). Trimming left V 5 bases short and J 4 bases short, with 15 bases between. The CDR3 loop spans 14 amino acids. The CDR3 here is CASSHQQGRYEQYF. The CDR3 nucleotides read TGTGCCAGTAGTCACCAGCAGGGGCGTTACGAGCAGTACTTC.

The chain couples TRBV6-6 to TRBJ2-1; TRBD2 is a possible D gene (6 bases). CDR3 size: 14 residues. V was trimmed by 2 bases and J by 5 bases, leaving 10 bases between them. Per the germline V gene, CDR1 is MNHNY and CDR2 is SVGAGI (reference sequence). For the CDR3, the DNA is TGTGCCAGCAGTTACGGGGGGAGCAACAATGAGCAGTTCTTC. Its protein is CASSYGGSNNEQFF.

This chain uses TRBV4-2 with TRBJ1-3, with D possibly TRBD1 on 5 matching bases. Per germline, CDR1 LGHNA and CDR2 YNFKEQ. V lost 1 base, J lost 0 bases, and 13 bases lay in between. The CDR3 runs 17 residues. The CDR3 spells CASSQVGDSSSGNTIYF. The CDR3 nucleotides read TGTGCCAGCAGCCAAGTAGGGGATTCAAGCTCTGGAAACACCATATATTTT.

CDR3 coding DNA: TGTGCCAGCAGTTCGGACTGGAACACTGAAGCTTTCTTT. Translating gives CASSSDWNTEAFF. This chain links TRBV6-4 with TRBJ1-1; D is unclear. Per germline, CDR1 MRHNA and CDR2 SNTAGT. The V end lost 5 bases, the J end lost 1 base, and 8 bases lay between the germline ends. This CDR3 region has 13 residues.

The chain links TRBV10-3 to TRBJ1-1; D remains ambiguous. V dropped 3 bases and J dropped 0 bases, with 5 bases sitting between them. CDR1 is ENHRY, CDR2 SYGVKD, per germline. The CDR3 contains 13 residues. The CDR3 loop is CAISDGLNTEAFF. CDR3 DNA: TGTGCCATCAGTGATGGCCTGAACACTGAAGCTTTCTTT.

The V call is TRBV4-3, the J call TRBJ1-2; 8 nucleotides match TRBD1. The CDR3 contains 15 residues. Germline lookup yields CDR1 LGHNA and CDR2 YSLEER. Germline trimming cut 3 bases from V and 2 bases from J; bases unmatched to any gene: 5. The CDR3 nucleotides are TGCGCCAGCAGCCAGGCCGGGACAGGAAACTATGGCTACACCTTC. Translation gives CASSQAGTGNYGYTF.

V gene TRBV2 combines with J gene TRBJ1-2, with a possible D match to TRBD1 (6 bases). There are 13 residues in the CDR3. V lost 11 bases and J lost 6, with 19 bases in between. From germline, CDR1 is SNHLY and CDR2 FYNNEI. CDR3 DNA: TGTGCCGGAGTGACGGGGGGCTGGGATGGCTACACCTTC. As protein: CAGVTGGWDGYTF.

The rearrangement joins TRBV23-1 to TRBJ2-5, with TRBD2 matching over 7 bases. TRBV23-1 is placed among ORFs of uncertain function. There are 14 residues in the CDR3. The V segment lost 0 bases and the J segment 4 bases; nucleotides outside the gene matches: 2. The DNA of the CDR3 is TGCGCCAGCAGTCAATCGCCGGGGGGAGAGACCCAGTACTTC. Its protein product is CASSQSPGGETQYF.

The chain uses TRBV7-8 and TRBJ1-2; 8 nucleotides align to TRBD1. J lost 3 bases, V lost 2 bases, and 8 bases had no gene match. The CDR3 is 16 residues long. Germline CDR1 and CDR2: SGHVS and FQNEAQ. The CDR3 sequence is CASSLYSRGHDYGYTF. The DNA for the CDR3 is TGTGCCAGCAGCTTATACTCCAGGGGGCACGACTATGGCTACACCTTC.

The rearrangement uses TRBV18 and TRBJ1-1, with 10 bases lining up with TRBD1. The V gene's germline CDR1 is KGHSH and CDR2 LQKENI. With V trimmed by 3 bases and J by 7 bases, 8 bases remained unmatched. The CDR3 is 15 residues long. CDR3 loop: CASSPQMTGGFEAFF. The CDR3 coding sequence is TGTGCCAGCTCACCCCAGATGACAGGGGGCTTTGAAGCTTTCTTT.

This clone was counted a single time. The rearrangement links TRBV6-5 to TRBJ2-1, with 7 bases aligning to TRBD2. Germline V CDR1 and CDR2: MNHEY, SVGAGI. The CDR3 sequence is 16 residues long. With V trimmed by 4 bases and J by 0 bases, 6 bases remained unmatched. Here the CDR3 reads CASSSQRGSSYNEQFF. The CDR3 bases are TGTGCCAGCAGTTCCCAGCGGGGCAGCTCCTACAATGAGCAGTTCTTC.